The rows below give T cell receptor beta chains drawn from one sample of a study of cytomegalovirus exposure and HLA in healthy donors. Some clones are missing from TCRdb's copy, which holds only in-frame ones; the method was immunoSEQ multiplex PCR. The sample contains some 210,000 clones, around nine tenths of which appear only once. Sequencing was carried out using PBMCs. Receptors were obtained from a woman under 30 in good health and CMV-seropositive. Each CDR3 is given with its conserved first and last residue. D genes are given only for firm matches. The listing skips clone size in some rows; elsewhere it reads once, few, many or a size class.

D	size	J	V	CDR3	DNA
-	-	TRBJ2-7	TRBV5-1	CASSARTAREQYF	TGCGCCAGCAGCGCAAGGACAGCCCGCGAGCAGTACTTC
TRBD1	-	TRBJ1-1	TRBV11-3	CASSLSRGAEAFF	TGTGCCAGCAGCTTATCCAGGGGGGCTGAAGCTTTCTTT
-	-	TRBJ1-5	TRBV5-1	CASSSWDNLDQPQHF	TGCGCCAGCAGCTCCTGGGACAACCTGGATCAGCCCCAGCATTTT
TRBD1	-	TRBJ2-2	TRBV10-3	CAITPTGGDTGELFF	TGTGCCATTACACCGACAGGGGGAGACACCGGGGAGCTGTTTTTT
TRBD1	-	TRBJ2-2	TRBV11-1	CASRQAIGQEYTGELFF	TGTGCCAGCAGACAAGCCATCGGACAGGAGTACACCGGGGAGCTGTTTTTT
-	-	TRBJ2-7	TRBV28	CASSPRAGLQYF	TGTGCCAGCAGCCCCCGGGCAGGGTTGCAGTACTTC
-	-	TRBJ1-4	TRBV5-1	CASSLDGDGEKLFF	TGCGCCAGCAGCTTGGACGGGGATGGGGAAAAACTGTTTTTT
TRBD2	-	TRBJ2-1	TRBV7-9	CASREAGGQNEQFF	TGTGCCAGCAGAGAAGCGGGAGGGCAGAATGAGCAGTTCTTC
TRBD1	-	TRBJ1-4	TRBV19	CASSITGTGDEKLFF	TGTGCCAGTAGCATCACCGGGACAGGGGATGAAAAACTGTTTTTT
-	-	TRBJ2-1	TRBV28	CASTTGTHEQFF	TGTGCCAGCACCACCGGGACTCATGAGCAGTTCTTC
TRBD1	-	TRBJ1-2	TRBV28	CASRSAGQGLYGYTF	TGTGCCAGCAGGTCAGCGGGACAGGGTCTGTATGGCTACACCTTC
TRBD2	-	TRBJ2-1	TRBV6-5	CASTLAGGSYNEQFF	TGTGCCAGCACTTTAGCGGGAGGATCCTACAATGAGCAGTTCTTC
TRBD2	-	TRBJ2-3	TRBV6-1	CASSEWASGSSDTQYF	TGTGCCAGCAGTGAATGGGCTAGCGGGAGTTCAGATACGCAGTATTTT
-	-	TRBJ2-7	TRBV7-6	CASSLYGGTDLSYEQYF	TGTGCCAGCAGCTTATATGGGGGGACAGACCTCTCCTACGAGCAGTACTTC
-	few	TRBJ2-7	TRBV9	CASSPRQPTYEQYF	TGTGCCAGCAGCCCCCGACAACCTACCTACGAGCAGTACTTC
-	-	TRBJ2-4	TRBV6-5	CASSYSYDSKNIQYF	TGTGCCAGCAGTTACTCGTACGACAGCAAAAACATTCAGTACTTC
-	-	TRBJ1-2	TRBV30	CAWSVRGSYGYTF	TGTGCCTGGAGTGTACGGGGTTCCTATGGCTACACCTTC
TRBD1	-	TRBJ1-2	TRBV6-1	CASRTGDGYTF	TGTGCCAGCAGAACAGGGGATGGCTACACCTTC
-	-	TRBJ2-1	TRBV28	CASFSSGHGWIGQFF	TGTGCCAGCTTTTCCTCGGGACACGGGTGGATAGGACAGTTCTTC
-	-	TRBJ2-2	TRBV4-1	CASSQPWKTGNTGELFF	TGCGCCAGCAGCCAACCCTGGAAGACAGGGAACACCGGGGAGCTGTTTTTT
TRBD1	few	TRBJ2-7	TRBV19	CASSWAGGNYEQYF	TGTGCCAGTAGTTGGGCAGGGGGAAACTACGAGCAGTACTTC
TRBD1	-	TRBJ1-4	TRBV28	CASSFRDRVNEKLFF	TGTGCCAGCAGTTTCCGCGACAGGGTGAATGAAAAACTGTTTTTT
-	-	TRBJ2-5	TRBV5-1	CASSLGGGETQYF	TGCGCCAGCAGCTTGGGGGGCGGAGAGACCCAGTACTTC
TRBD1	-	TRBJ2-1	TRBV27	CASRTGGNEQFF	TGTGCCAGCAGGACAGGGGGCAATGAGCAGTTCTTC
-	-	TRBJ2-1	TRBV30	CAWSVRGNEQFF	TGTGCCTGGAGTGTAAGGGGTAATGAGCAGTTCTTC
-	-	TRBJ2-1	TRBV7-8	CASSSGLASHNEQFF	TGTGCCAGCAGCTCTGGGCTAGCGTCGCACAATGAGCAGTTCTTC
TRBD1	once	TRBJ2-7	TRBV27	CATSTGLVSEQYF	TGTGCCACCTCGACAGGGCTAGTCTCCGAGCAGTACTTC
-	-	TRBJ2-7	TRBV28	CASSRLHYEQYF	TGTGCCAGCAGCCGACTTCACTACGAGCAGTACTTC
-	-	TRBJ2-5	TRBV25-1	CASSARESPETQYF	TGTGCCAGCAGTGCACGGGAATCACCGGAGACCCAGTACTTC
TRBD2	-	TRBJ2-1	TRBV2	CASTREGRGNEQFF	TGTGCCAGCACGCGGGAGGGCCGGGGGAATGAGCAGTTCTTC
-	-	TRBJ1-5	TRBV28	CASSLTGYSNQPQHF	TGTGCCAGCAGTCTCACAGGGTATTCGAATCAGCCCCAGCATTTT
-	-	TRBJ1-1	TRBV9	CASSVGGYTEAFF	TGTGCCAGCAGCGTAGGAGGTTACACTGAAGCTTTCTTT
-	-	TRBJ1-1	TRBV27	CASSPQRVVNTEAFF	TGTGCCAGCAGTCCACAACGGGTAGTGAACACTGAAGCTTTCTTT
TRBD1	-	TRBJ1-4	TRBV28	CASKRQGGEKLFF	TGTGCCAGCAAAAGACAGGGCGGTGAAAAACTGTTTTTT
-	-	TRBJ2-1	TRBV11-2	CASSLVTWYGSGEQFF	TGTGCCAGCAGCTTAGTGACGTGGTATGGGTCGGGTGAGCAGTTCTTC
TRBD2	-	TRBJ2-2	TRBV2	CASRRLAGEVTGELFF	TGTGCCAGCAGGAGACTAGCGGGAGAAGTAACCGGGGAGCTGTTTTTT
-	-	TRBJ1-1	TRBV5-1	CASSPSGGLNTEAFF	TGCGCCAGCAGCCCCTCCGGGGGGCTGAACACTGAAGCTTTCTTT
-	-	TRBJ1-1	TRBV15	CATSRADSLNTEAFF	TGTGCCACCAGCAGAGCGGACAGTTTGAACACTGAAGCTTTCTTT
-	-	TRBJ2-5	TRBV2	CATGQETQYF	TGTGCCACGGGGCAAGAGACCCAGTACTTC
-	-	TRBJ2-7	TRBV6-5	CASTSLGLHYEQYF	TGTGCCAGCACCTCCTTGGGACTTCACTACGAGCAGTACTTC
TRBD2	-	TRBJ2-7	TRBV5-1	CASSSRPLAESYEQYF	TGCGCCAGCAGCTCCCGCCCTCTAGCGGAATCCTACGAGCAGTACTTC
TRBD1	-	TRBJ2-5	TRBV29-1	CSVRAGTGGETQYF	TGCAGCGTTCGTGCCGGGACAGGGGGGGAGACCCAGTACTTC
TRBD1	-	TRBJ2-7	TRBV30	CAWRDDRGPTYEQYF	TGTGCCTGGAGAGACGACAGGGGGCCGACCTACGAGCAGTACTTC
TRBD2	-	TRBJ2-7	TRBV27	CASRLRAGGSYEQYF	TGTGCCAGCAGGTTGAGAGCGGGGGGCTCCTACGAGCAGTACTTC
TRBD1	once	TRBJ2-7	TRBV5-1	CASSSGQGAYEQYF	TGCGCCAGCAGCTCAGGACAGGGGGCCTACGAGCAGTACTTC
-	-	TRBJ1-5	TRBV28	CASSFGQIYQPQHF	TGTGCCAGCAGTTTCGGACAGATCTACCAGCCCCAGCATTTT
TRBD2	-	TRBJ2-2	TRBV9	CASSVTLAGTGELFF	TGTGCCAGCAGCGTAACACTAGCGGGAACCGGGGAGCTGTTTTTT
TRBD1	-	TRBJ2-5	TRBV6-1	CASSGTGSETQYF	TGTGCCTCCTCCGGGACAGGGTCGGAGACCCAGTACTTC
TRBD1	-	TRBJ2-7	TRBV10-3	CAISGGQGAYEQYF	TGTGCCATCAGTGGGGGACAGGGGGCTTACGAGCAGTACTTC
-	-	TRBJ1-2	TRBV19	CASSIDSNRDYGYTF	TGTGCCAGTTCGATCGACTCAAACAGGGACTATGGCTACACCTTC
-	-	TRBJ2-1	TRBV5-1	CASSALGGYKEQFF	TGCGCCAGCAGCGCCCTAGGTGGTTACAAGGAGCAGTTCTTC
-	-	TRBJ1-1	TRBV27	CASSLSSGGVSTEAFF	TGTGCCAGCAGTTTATCTAGTGGAGGGGTAAGCACTGAAGCTTTCTTT
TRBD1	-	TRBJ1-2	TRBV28	CAARAGGLFEYGYTF	TGTGCCGCACGGGCAGGGGGCCTTTTTGAATATGGCTACACCTTC
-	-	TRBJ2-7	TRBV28	CASSSRVADLYEQYF	TGTGCCAGCAGTTCCCGGGTAGCGGACCTCTACGAGCAGTACTTC
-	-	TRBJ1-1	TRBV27	CASSLNRDAYTEAFF	TGTGCCAGCAGTTTAAACAGGGATGCTTACACTGAAGCTTTCTTT
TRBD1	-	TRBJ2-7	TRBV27	CASSFGTGGDEQYF	TGTGCCAGCAGTTTCGGGACAGGGGGGGACGAGCAGTACTTC
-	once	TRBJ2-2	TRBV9	CASSASGTGELFF	TGTGCCAGCAGCGCCTCAGGGACCGGGGAGCTGTTTTTT